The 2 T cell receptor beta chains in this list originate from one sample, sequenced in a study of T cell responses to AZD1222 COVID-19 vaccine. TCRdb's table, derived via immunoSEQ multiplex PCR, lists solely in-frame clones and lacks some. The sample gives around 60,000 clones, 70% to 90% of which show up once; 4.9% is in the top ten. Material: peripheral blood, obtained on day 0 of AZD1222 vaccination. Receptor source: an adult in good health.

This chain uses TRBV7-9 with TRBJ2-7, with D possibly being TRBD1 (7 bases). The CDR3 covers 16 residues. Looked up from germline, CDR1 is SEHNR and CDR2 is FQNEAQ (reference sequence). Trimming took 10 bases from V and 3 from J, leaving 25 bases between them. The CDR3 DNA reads TGTGCCACCGGCCCCGGAGGGGGCGTACAAAACTACGAGCAGTACTTC. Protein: CATGPGGGVQNYEQYF.

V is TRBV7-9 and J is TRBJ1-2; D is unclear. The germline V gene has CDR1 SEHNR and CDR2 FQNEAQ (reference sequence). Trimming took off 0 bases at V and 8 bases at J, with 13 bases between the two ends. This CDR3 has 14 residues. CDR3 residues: CASSLAGSEGGYTF. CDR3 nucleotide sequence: TGTGCCAGCAGCTTAGCGGGGAGCGAAGGGGGCTACACCTTC.